Presented here are 22 T cell receptor beta chains from one specimen sequenced in a study of OX40 agonist ivuxolimab in advanced cancers. The assay was immunoSEQ multiplex PCR, and TCRdb's table has in-frame clones only and misses some. The data show more than 85,000 clones, with approximately 89% seen just once and approximately 0.29% held by the top ten. The sequences come from CD4+ or CD8+ T cells sorted from blood, collected in a trial of the OX40 agonist ivuxolimab. The receptors were sampled from an adult with an advanced solid tumor such as melanoma, head and neck, liver or kidney cancer.

V gene TRBV4-2 combines with J gene TRBJ1-5; D not certain. The CDR3 is 16 amino acids. The ends were cut back, 0 bases at V and 0 bases at J, with 9 bases in the middle. Germline CDR1 is LGHNA and CDR2 is YNFKEQ. CDR3 sequence (DNA): TGTGCCAGCAGCCAAGAGGTACGGTATAGCAATCAGCCCCAGCATTTT. Translation gives CASSQEVRYSNQPQHF.

CDR3 amino acids: CASGLQGAYGYTF. The CDR3 DNA sequence: TGTGCCAGCGGCCTCCAGGGCGCCTATGGCTACACCTTC. The chain employs TRBV28 and TRBJ1-2; D may be TRBD1 (5 bases). CDR3 length: 13 amino acids. CDR1 is MDHEN, CDR2 SYDVKM, per germline. Trimming cost V 8 bases and J 4 bases, with 14 bases left between them.

This chain links TRBV2 with TRBJ1-2; D may be TRBD1 (5 bases). The CDR3 totals 12 residues. The germline V gene encodes CDR1 SNHLY and CDR2 FYNNEI. The V and J ends lost 11 bases and 8 bases respectively, with 18 bases between them. The CDR3 spells CASRGVPLGYTF. The CDR3 nucleotides are TGTGCCTCAAGGGGAGTTCCGCTCGGCTACACCTTC.

The rearrangement links TRBV6-6 to TRBJ1-1, with a possible D match to TRBD1 (5 bases). Trimming pared 6 bases from V and 2 bases from J, leaving 10 bases between. Germline assignment: CDR1 MNHNY and CDR2 SVGAGI (reference sequence). CDR3 length equals 13 residues. This chain's CDR3 is CASSPTANTEAFF. DNA of the CDR3: TGTGCCAGCAGCCCGACAGCCAACACTGAAGCTTTCTTT.

The chain recombines TRBV19 with TRBJ1-5; D gene unclear. The CDR3 has 12 amino acids. Between the trimmed V and J ends, which lost 1 base and 7 bases, there was a span of 5 bases. Germline CDR1 and CDR2: LNHDA and SQIVND (reference sequence). CDR3 sequence reads: CASSIGEQPQHF. The DNA of the CDR3 is TGTGCCAGTAGTATAGGGGAGCAGCCCCAGCATTTT.

This sequence joins TRBV28 and TRBJ2-7; D not resolved. This CDR3 comprises 12 residues. Trimming cost V 7 bases and J 0 bases, with 7 bases left between them. From germline, CDR1 is MDHEN and CDR2 SYDVKM. The DNA for the CDR3 is TGTGCCAGCACCTTGAGCTCCTACGAGCAGTACTTC. Translating it yields CASTLSSYEQYF. Looking up the rest from reference TRBV28 and TRBJ2-7 gives the full variable domain: DVKVTQSSRYLVKRTGEKVFLECVQDMDHENMFWYRQDPGLGLRLIYFSYDVKMKEKGDIPEGYSVSREKKERFSLILESASTNQTSMYLCASTLSSYEQYFGPGTRLTVT.

The chain has TRBV6-5 and TRBJ1-1; 7 bases fit TRBD1. Trimming took 8 bases from V and 1 from J; bases not matched to a gene: 7. The CDR3 runs to 14 residues. The germline gives CDR1 MNHEY, CDR2 SVGAGI. The CDR3 DNA sequence: TGTGCCAGCCAGCCTGGGGACAGGAACACTGAAGCTTTCTTT. Amino acids: CASQPGDRNTEAFF.

This clone was detected only once. V is TRBV12-5 and J is TRBJ1-1; D perhaps matches TRBD1 (6 bases). V gave up 1 base and J gave up 7 bases, with 13 bases separating them. The V gene's germline CDR1 is LGHNT and CDR2 FRNRAP. This CDR3 has 14 residues. In nucleotides, the CDR3 is TGTGCTAGTGGTTTGGGAAGTACAGGGATTGAAGCTTTCTTT. Its protein is CASGLGSTGIEAFF.

This chain uses TRBV5-1 with TRBJ1-6; 8 bases are shared with TRBD1. The CDR3 is 14 amino acids. Looked up from germline, CDR1 is SGHRS and CDR2 is YFSETQ. The trim removed 4 bases at V and 10 bases at J, leaving 7 bases unmatched. For the CDR3, the DNA is TGCGCCAGCAGCCCGGACAGGGTAAGGTCACCCCTCCACTTT. Protein sequence: CASSPDRVRSPLHF.

The CDR3 region has the DNA TGTGCCAGCAGCTTGGACAGGGAAAATGAAAAACTGTTTTTT. This gives the protein CASSLDRENEKLFF. The chain uses TRBV5-4 and TRBJ1-4; TRBD1 is a possible D gene (6 bases). CDR3 length equals 14 residues. The ends were cut back, 0 bases at V and 5 bases at J, with 8 bases in the middle. Per germline, CDR1 SGHNT and CDR2 YYREEE (reference sequence).

The J gene is TRBJ1-3, the V gene TRBV2; D is unclear. This CDR3 region has 16 residues. Germline CDR1 and CDR2: SNHLY and FYNNEI. V was shortened by 4 bases and J by 0 bases, with 13 bases between the two germline ends. The CDR3 nucleotides read TGTGCCAGCAGTGCTATGAGCCCAAGCTCTGGAAACACCATATATTTT. Translating gives CASSAMSPSSGNTIYF.

The chain links TRBV4-2 to TRBJ1-2; tentative D call: TRBD1 (5 bases). The CDR3 covers 18 residues. Deletions cut 0 bases from V and 3 bases from J, with 20 bases between. Germline assignment: CDR1 LGHNA and CDR2 YNFKEQ. The CDR3 DNA sequence: TGTGCCAGCAGCCAAGACTGGGACCTAATCATTCGTGACTATGGCTACACCTTC. Protein product: CASSQDWDLIIRDYGYTF.

J is TRBJ1-4 and V is TRBV5-1; weak D call: TRBD1 (6 bases). V shed 0 bases and J shed 2 bases, with 14 bases lying between them. The length of the CDR3 is 17 residues. Germline assignment: CDR1 SGHRS and CDR2 YFSETQ. CDR3 in amino acids: CASSLAQGSMTNEKLFF. CDR3 sequence (DNA): TGCGCCAGCAGCTTGGCACAGGGAAGCATGACTAATGAAAAACTGTTTTTT.

V usage is TRBV5-1 and J usage is TRBJ2-5; 12 bases fit TRBD2. There are 18 residues in the CDR3. Germline V gene data show CDR1 as SGHRS and CDR2 as YFSETQ. The J segment lost 4 bases and the V segment lost 3 bases, leaving 13 bases of the junction unmatched. The CDR3 DNA reads TGCGCCAGCAGCTCGCGACTAGCGGGAGCCGTGGCGGGAGAGACCCAGTACTTC. As protein: CASSSRLAGAVAGETQYF.

About this clone: The identical CDR3 is also encoded by other nucleotide sequences in the sample. The J gene is TRBJ1-4, the V gene TRBV7-2; D is uncertain. The CDR3 covers 13 residues. The germline V and J ends were trimmed by 2 bases and 2 bases, with 3 bases remaining between them. Germline CDR1 SGHTA, CDR2 FQGNSA. Written as DNA, the CDR3 is TGTGCCAGCAGCTTATCCACTAATGAAAAACTGTTTTTT. It is translated as CASSLSTNEKLFF.

This chain links TRBV5-8 with TRBJ1-2; maybe TRBD1 (6 bases). The V end was cut by 0 bases, the J end by 5 bases, with 14 bases between. This CDR3 region has 15 residues. Germline V gene lookup returns CDR1 SGHTS and CDR2 YDEGEE. This CDR3 is CASSLGGQAGYGYTF. CDR3 bases: TGTGCCAGCAGCTTGGGGGGACAAGCAGGGTATGGCTACACCTTC.

The chain joins TRBV7-2 to TRBJ2-2; D call uncertain. The CDR3 is 13 residues long. Trimming took off 2 bases at V and 5 bases at J, with 6 bases between the two ends. CDR1 and CDR2 (germline): SGHTA, FQGNSA. In nucleotides, the CDR3 is TGTGCCAGCAGCTTATTAACGACCGGGGAGCTGTTTTTT. Encoded protein: CASSLLTTGELFF.

The chain joins TRBV5-1 to TRBJ2-2, with a tentative D call TRBD1 (6 bases). Trimming cost V 0 bases and J 6 bases, with 12 bases left between them. CDR1 is SGHRS, CDR2 YFSETQ, per germline. CDR3 length: 15 residues. CDR3 coding DNA: TGCGCCAGCAGCTTGGTCACCAGGGGTGCCGGGGAGCTGTTTTTT. Its protein is CASSLVTRGAGELFF.

The J gene is TRBJ1-6, the V gene TRBV6-5; no firm D call. Germline loops: CDR1 MNHEY, CDR2 SVGAGI. CDR3 length equals 13 residues. With 8 bases removed from V and 4 bases from J, the gap between germline ends came to 9 bases. The CDR3 here is CASQAAYNSPLHF. CDR3 DNA sequence: TGTGCCAGCCAGGCAGCGTATAATTCACCCCTCCACTTT.

The chain employs TRBV6-1 and TRBJ1-6; the match to TRBD1 covers 7 bases. This CDR3 comprises 15 residues. Trimming cost V 5 bases and J 6 bases; bases outside gene matches: 7. Per germline, CDR1 MNHNS and CDR2 SASEGT. The DNA for the CDR3 is TGTGCCAGCAGTCCGACAGGGAGCGGTAATTCACCCCTCCACTTT. It yields the protein CASSPTGSGNSPLHF.

This clone was recorded a few times. The chain has TRBV29-1 and TRBJ2-7; the D gene is possibly TRBD1 (5 bases). V lost 6 bases to trimming and J lost 3 bases, with 12 bases between them. This CDR3 spans 12 amino acids. Germline V gene sequence: CDR1 SQVTM, CDR2 ANQGSEA. Here the CDR3 reads CSVRQLDYEQYF. In nucleotides, the CDR3 is TGCAGCGTAAGACAGCTAGACTACGAGCAGTACTTC.

The chain employs TRBV30 and TRBJ2-7; maybe TRBD1 (6 bases). Trimming left V 5 bases short and J 4 bases short, with 18 bases between. The CDR3 consists of 14 residues. Germline CDR1 GTSNPN, CDR2 SVGIG (reference sequence). This CDR3 is CAWAEDSDWYEQYF. The CDR3 bases are TGTGCCTGGGCCGAGGACAGCGATTGGTACGAGCAGTACTTC. The whole variable domain, remainder taken from reference TRBV30 and TRBJ2-7, is SQTIHQWPATLVQPVGSPLSLECTVEGTSNPNLYWYRQAAGRGLQLLFYSVGIGQISSEVPQNLSASRPQDRQFILSSKKLLLSDSGFYLCAWAEDSDWYEQYFGPGTRLTVT.